The rows below give T cell receptor beta chains drawn from one sample of a study of human T cells and chemical hapten exposure. TCRdb re-called the RACE reads with MiXCR, one entry per CDR3 protein. The sample includes under 200,000 distinct CDR3 sequences, around a quarter of them seen just once. The sequencing here drew on whole blood, taken in connection with sensitization to the hapten diphenylcyclopropenone (DPC). Receptors originate from a young woman with alopecia areata. Some clones in this sample may be carry-over from other donors' samples. Each CDR3 is given with its conserved first and last residue. Fields, in order: V gene, CDR3 length, clone size, J gene, D gene, CDR3 protein, CDR3 DNA. The D gene is left open where the match is weak. Only part of the rows carry a size: once, few, many, or a class if the clone is expanded.

v_call: TRBV5-1
cdr3_length: 14
clone_size: .
j_call: TRBJ1-1
d_call: .
cdr3_aa: CASSLDGGRLEAFF
cdr3_nt: TGCGCCAGCAGCTTGGACGGAGGGAGGCTCGAAGCTTTCTTT

v_call: TRBV4-2
cdr3_length: 16
clone_size: .
j_call: TRBJ1-4
d_call: .
cdr3_aa: CASSLDQTATNEKLFF
cdr3_nt: TGTGCCAGCAGCCTCGACCAGACGGCAACTAATGAAAAACTGTTTTTT

v_call: TRBV29-1
cdr3_length: 13
clone_size: few
j_call: TRBJ1-1
d_call: .
cdr3_aa: CSVRGSEFGEAFF
cdr3_nt: TGCAGCGTGAGGGGGTCGGAGTTCGGTGAAGCTTTCTTT

v_call: TRBV10-2
cdr3_length: 15
clone_size: .
j_call: TRBJ1-3
d_call: .
cdr3_aa: CASSRGPAIGNTIYF
cdr3_nt: TGCGCCAGCAGTCGGGGACCGGCTATCGGAAACACCATATATTTT

v_call: TRBV7-6
cdr3_length: 12
clone_size: .
j_call: TRBJ2-7
d_call: .
cdr3_aa: CASTGGLGEQYF
cdr3_nt: TGTGCCAGCACAGGCGGGTTGGGCGAGCAGTACTTC

v_call: TRBV29-1
cdr3_length: 12
clone_size: .
j_call: TRBJ2-2
d_call: .
cdr3_aa: CSVNAYTGELFF
cdr3_nt: TGCAGCGTCAACGCTTACACCGGGGAGCTGTTTTTT

v_call: TRBV7-9
cdr3_length: 14
clone_size: .
j_call: TRBJ1-1
d_call: TRBD1
cdr3_aa: CASRGQALNTEAFF
cdr3_nt: TGTGCCAGCAGAGGACAGGCGTTGAACACTGAAGCTTTCTTT

v_call: TRBV2
cdr3_length: 12
clone_size: .
j_call: TRBJ2-7
d_call: TRBD1
cdr3_aa: CATGQGTYEQYF
cdr3_nt: TGTGCCACCGGACAGGGAACCTACGAGCAGTACTTC

v_call: TRBV5-1
cdr3_length: 10
clone_size: .
j_call: TRBJ2-1
d_call: .
cdr3_aa: CTLGNNEQFF
cdr3_nt: TGCACCTTAGGGAACAATGAGCAGTTCTTC

v_call: TRBV4-3
cdr3_length: 15
clone_size: .
j_call: TRBJ1-1
d_call: .
cdr3_aa: CASSQEARVRTEAFF
cdr3_nt: TGCGCCAGCAGCCAAGAGGCCAGGGTAAGAACTGAAGCTTTCTTT

v_call: TRBV6-5
cdr3_length: 11
clone_size: few
j_call: TRBJ2-1
d_call: .
cdr3_aa: CASRSIDEQFF
cdr3_nt: TGTGCCAGCCGGAGCATCGATGAGCAGTTCTTC

v_call: TRBV29-1
cdr3_length: 10
clone_size: many
j_call: TRBJ2-5
d_call: .
cdr3_aa: CSVETETQYF
cdr3_nt: TGCAGCGTTGAGACAGAGACCCAGTACTTC

v_call: TRBV20-1
cdr3_length: 14
clone_size: .
j_call: TRBJ1-2
d_call: .
cdr3_aa: CSARVQTETYGYTF
cdr3_nt: TGCAGTGCTAGAGTTCAGACAGAGACCTATGGCTACACCTTC

v_call: TRBV20-1
cdr3_length: 15
clone_size: .
j_call: TRBJ2-7
d_call: .
cdr3_aa: CSARANLGTPYEQYF
cdr3_nt: TGCAGTGCTAGGGCCAACCTCGGGACACCCTACGAGCAGTACTTC

v_call: TRBV5-4
cdr3_length: 15
clone_size: few
j_call: TRBJ1-1
d_call: .
cdr3_aa: CASSRTYGMNTEAFF
cdr3_nt: TGTGCCAGCAGCCGGACATACGGTATGAACACTGAAGCTTTCTTT

v_call: TRBV6-6
cdr3_length: 12
clone_size: once
j_call: TRBJ2-4
d_call: .
cdr3_aa: CASSHHPNIQYF
cdr3_nt: TGTGCCAGCAGCCACCATCCAAACATTCAGTACTTC

v_call: TRBV10-3
cdr3_length: 14
clone_size: few
j_call: TRBJ1-2
d_call: TRBD1
cdr3_aa: CAISGTGSNYGYTF
cdr3_nt: TGTGCCATCAGTGGGACAGGGTCTAACTATGGCTACACCTTC